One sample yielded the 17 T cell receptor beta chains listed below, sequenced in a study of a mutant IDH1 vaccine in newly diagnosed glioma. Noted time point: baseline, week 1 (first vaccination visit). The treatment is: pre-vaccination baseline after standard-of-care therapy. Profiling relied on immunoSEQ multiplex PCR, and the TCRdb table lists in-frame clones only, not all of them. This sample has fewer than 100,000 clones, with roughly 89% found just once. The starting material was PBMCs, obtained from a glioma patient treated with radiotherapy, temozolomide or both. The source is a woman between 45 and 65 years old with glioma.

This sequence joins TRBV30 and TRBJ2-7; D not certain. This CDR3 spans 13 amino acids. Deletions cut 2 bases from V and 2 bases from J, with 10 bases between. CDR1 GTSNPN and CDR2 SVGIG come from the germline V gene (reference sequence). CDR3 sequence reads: CAWSSTLPYEQYF. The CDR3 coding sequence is TGTGCCTGGAGTTCCACCCTCCCCTACGAGCAGTACTTC.

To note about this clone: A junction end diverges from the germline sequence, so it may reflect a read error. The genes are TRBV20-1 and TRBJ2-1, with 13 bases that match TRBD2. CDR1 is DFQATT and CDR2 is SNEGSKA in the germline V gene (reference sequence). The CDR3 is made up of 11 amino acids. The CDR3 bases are TGCAGTGCACGAGGGACTAGCGGGACGGTCTTC. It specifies CSARGTSGTVF.

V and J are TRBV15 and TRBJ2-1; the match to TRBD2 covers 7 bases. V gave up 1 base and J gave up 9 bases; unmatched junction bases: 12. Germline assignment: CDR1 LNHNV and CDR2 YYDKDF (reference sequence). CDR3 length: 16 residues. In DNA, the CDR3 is TGTGCCACCAGCAGAGGGGAGGGGCGGGCTCTGGCTGAGCAGTTCTTC. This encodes CATSRGEGRALAEQFF. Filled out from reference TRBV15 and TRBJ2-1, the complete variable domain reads DAMVIQNPRYQVTQFGKPVTLSCSQTLNHNVMYWYQQKSSQAPKLLFHYYDKDFNNEADTPDNFQSRRPNTSFCFLDIRSPGLGDTAMYLCATSRGEGRALAEQFFGPGTRLTVL.

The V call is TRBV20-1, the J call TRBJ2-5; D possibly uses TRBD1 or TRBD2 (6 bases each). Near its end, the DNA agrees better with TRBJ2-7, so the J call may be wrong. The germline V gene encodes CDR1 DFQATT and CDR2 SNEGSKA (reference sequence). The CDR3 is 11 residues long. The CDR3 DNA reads TGCAGTGCGCGCAGGGGAGGCGAGCAGTACTTC. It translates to CSARRGGEQYF.

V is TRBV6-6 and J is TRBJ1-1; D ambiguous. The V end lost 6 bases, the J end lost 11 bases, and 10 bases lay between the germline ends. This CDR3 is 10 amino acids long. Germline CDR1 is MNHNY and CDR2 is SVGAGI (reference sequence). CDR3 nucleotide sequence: TGTGCCAGCAGATACGAACGGGCTTTCTTT. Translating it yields CASRYERAFF.

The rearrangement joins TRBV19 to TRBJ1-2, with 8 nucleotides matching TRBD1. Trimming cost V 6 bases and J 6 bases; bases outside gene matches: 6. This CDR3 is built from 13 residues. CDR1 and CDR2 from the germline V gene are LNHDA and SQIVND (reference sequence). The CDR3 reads CASRIGTGHGYTF. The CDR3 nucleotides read TGTGCCAGTAGGATCGGGACAGGCCATGGCTACACCTTC.

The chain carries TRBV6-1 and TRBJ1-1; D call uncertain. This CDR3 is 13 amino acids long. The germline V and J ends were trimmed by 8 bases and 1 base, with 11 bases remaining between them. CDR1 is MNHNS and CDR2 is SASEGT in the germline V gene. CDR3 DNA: TGTGCCAGCGCCGGGATTACGAACACTGAAGCTTTCTTT. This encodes CASAGITNTEAFF.

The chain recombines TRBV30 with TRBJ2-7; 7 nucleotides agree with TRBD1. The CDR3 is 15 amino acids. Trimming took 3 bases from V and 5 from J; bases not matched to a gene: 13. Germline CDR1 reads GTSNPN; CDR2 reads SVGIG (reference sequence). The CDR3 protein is CAWSRSGTVTHEQYF. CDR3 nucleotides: TGTGCCTGGAGCCGATCCGGGACAGTTACCCACGAGCAGTACTTC.

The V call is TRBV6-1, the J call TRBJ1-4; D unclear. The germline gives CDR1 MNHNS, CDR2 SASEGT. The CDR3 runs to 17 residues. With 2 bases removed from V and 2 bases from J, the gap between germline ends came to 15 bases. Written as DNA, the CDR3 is TGTGCCAGCAGTGAATTGAACCTCCTGTTGACTAATGAAAAACTGTTTTTT. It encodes CASSELNLLLTNEKLFF.

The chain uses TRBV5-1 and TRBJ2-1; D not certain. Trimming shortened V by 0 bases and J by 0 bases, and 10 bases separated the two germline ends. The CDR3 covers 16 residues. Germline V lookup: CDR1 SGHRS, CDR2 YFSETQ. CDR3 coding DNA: TGCGCCAGCAGCTTGGCTACAGTGAGCTCCTACAATGAGCAGTTCTTC. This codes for CASSLATVSSYNEQFF.

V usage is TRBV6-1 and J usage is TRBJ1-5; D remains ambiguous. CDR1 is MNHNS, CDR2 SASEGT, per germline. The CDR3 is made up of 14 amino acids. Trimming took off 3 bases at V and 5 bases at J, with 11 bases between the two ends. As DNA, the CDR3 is TGTGCCAGCAGTGATCTGGGGAGGTATCAGCCCCAGCATTTT. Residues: CASSDLGRYQPQHF.

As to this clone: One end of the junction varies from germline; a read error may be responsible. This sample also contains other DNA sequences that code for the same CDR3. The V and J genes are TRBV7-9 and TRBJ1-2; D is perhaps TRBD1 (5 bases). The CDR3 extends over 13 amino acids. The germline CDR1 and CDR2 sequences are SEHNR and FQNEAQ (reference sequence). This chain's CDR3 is CASSTGPAYGYTF. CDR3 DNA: TGCGCCAGCAGCACGGGACCTGCATATGGCTACACCTTC.

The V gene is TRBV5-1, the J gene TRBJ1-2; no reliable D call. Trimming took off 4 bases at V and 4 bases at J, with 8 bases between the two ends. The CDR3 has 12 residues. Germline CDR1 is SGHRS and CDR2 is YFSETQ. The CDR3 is CASSDGFYGYTF. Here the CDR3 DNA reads TGCGCCAGCAGCGACGGGTTCTATGGCTACACCTTC.

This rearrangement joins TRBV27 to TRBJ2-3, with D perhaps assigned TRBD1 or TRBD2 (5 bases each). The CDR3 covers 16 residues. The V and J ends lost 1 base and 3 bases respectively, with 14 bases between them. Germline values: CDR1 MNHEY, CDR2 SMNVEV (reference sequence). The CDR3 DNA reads TGTGCCAGCAGTTTATTCCCAGGGACGAGGACAGATACGCAGTATTTT. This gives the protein CASSLFPGTRTDTQYF.

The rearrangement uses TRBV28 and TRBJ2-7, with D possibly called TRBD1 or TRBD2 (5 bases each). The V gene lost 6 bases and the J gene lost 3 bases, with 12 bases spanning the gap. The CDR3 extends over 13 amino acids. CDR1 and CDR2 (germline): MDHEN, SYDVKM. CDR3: CASRAGTLYEQYF. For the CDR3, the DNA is TGTGCCAGCAGAGCCGGGACCCTCTACGAGCAGTACTTC.

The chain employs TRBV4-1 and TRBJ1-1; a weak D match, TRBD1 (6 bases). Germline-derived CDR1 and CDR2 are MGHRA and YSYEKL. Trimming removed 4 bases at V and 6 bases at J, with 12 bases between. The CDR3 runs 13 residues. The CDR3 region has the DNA TGCGCCAGCAGCCTACACAGGGACGCTGAAGCTTTCTTT. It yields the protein CASSLHRDAEAFF.

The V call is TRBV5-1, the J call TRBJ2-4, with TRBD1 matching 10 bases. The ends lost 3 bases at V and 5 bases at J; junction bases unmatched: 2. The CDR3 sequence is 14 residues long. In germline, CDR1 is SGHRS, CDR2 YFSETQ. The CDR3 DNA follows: TGCGCCAGCAGCTCCGGGACAGGGGAAAACATTCAGTACTTC. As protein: CASSSGTGENIQYF.